Each of the 10 T cell receptor beta chains below was sequenced from the same sample in a study of cytotoxic CD8 clonotypes in ibrutinib-treated CLL. Generated by immunoSEQ multiplex PCR, the TCRdb table keeps only in-frame clones and is missing some. The sample includes roughly 190,000 clones, over 60% seen only once; the top ten take 13%. The sequencing used PBMCs, collected after 24 months of ibrutinib treatment. The receptors derive from a human donor with chronic lymphocytic leukemia.

J is TRBJ2-7 and V is TRBV5-4, with TRBD1 matching 10 bases. The germline V gene encodes CDR1 SGHNT and CDR2 YYREEE (reference sequence). The CDR3 runs to 14 residues. The V segment lost 3 bases and the J segment 3 bases; nucleotides outside the gene matches: 3. This CDR3 reads CASSWGQGRYEQYF. For the CDR3, the DNA is TGTGCCAGCAGCTGGGGACAGGGGCGCTACGAGCAGTACTTC.

The V call is TRBV5-4, the J call TRBJ2-6; 11 bases align to TRBD1. This CDR3 region has 17 residues. Germline V gene lookup returns CDR1 SGHNT and CDR2 YYREEE (reference sequence). V lost 4 bases, J lost 3 bases, and 6 bases stayed unmatched. The CDR3 loop reads CASSRGTGGSGANVLTF. Here the CDR3 DNA reads TGTGCCAGCAGCCGAGGGACAGGGGGAAGTGGGGCCAACGTCCTGACTTTC.

The chain recombines TRBV27 with TRBJ1-1; 9 bases align to TRBD1. V lost 8 bases, J lost 0 bases, and 4 bases stayed unmatched. Looked up from germline, CDR1 is MNHEY and CDR2 is SMNVEV (reference sequence). The length of the CDR3 is 14 residues. The CDR3 here is CASADRGLNTEAFF. The CDR3 DNA reads TGTGCCAGCGCAGACAGGGGGTTGAACACTGAAGCTTTCTTT.

The rearrangement links TRBV5-1 to TRBJ1-2, with D possibly TRBD1 on 5 matching bases. Trimming took off 1 base at V and 8 bases at J, with 18 bases between the two ends. Germline values: CDR1 SGHRS, CDR2 YFSETQ. The CDR3 covers 15 residues. CDR3 DNA: TGCGCCAGCAGCTTGTTTGGCCGGCAAAGGGGAGGCTACACCTTC. It yields the protein CASSLFGRQRGGYTF.

The CDR3 region has the DNA TGCGCCAGCAGCTTGGGGAACACTAATGAAAAACTGTTTTTT. Translating gives CASSLGNTNEKLFF. The chain links TRBV5-1 to TRBJ1-4; D not resolved. This CDR3 is built from 14 residues. The germline V and J ends were trimmed by 0 bases and 2 bases, with 5 bases remaining between them. Germline CDR1 reads SGHRS; CDR2 reads YFSETQ.

The J gene is TRBJ2-1, the V gene TRBV4-2; 8 nucleotides match TRBD2. Unmatched junction bases numbered 10, after V lost 1 base and J lost 8 bases. Germline values: CDR1 LGHNA, CDR2 YNFKEQ. There are 16 residues in the CDR3. As DNA, the CDR3 is TGTGCCAGCAGCCAAGTTACCAGCGGGGGCTGGCATGAGCAGTTCTTC. It specifies CASSQVTSGGWHEQFF.

In DNA form, the CDR3 reads TGTGCCAGCTCACGCTCGGGGCTCCAGGGCAATCAGCCCCAGCATTTT. Its protein is CASSRSGLQGNQPQHF. The chain uses TRBV18 and TRBJ1-5; D may be TRBD1 (5 bases). Germline V CDR1 and CDR2: KGHSH, LQKENI. V gave up 4 bases and J gave up 2 bases, with 15 bases separating them. The CDR3 loop spans 16 amino acids.

This sequence joins TRBV25-1 and TRBJ2-3; possibly TRBD1 or TRBD2 for D (5 bases each). CDR3 length: 16 amino acids. CDR1 MGHDK and CDR2 SYGVNS come from the germline V gene. Trimming left V 5 bases short and J 0 bases short, with 15 bases between. CDR3 protein: CASSRGPTTSTDTQYF. The CDR3 nucleotides read TGTGCCAGCAGTAGGGGACCCACTACTAGCACAGATACGCAGTATTTT.

This chain joins TRBV27 and TRBJ1-5; TRBD1 is a possible D gene (5 bases). Germline V CDR1 and CDR2: MNHEY, SMNVEV (reference sequence). V was trimmed by 0 bases and J by 10 bases, leaving 19 bases between them. The CDR3 runs to 16 residues. The CDR3 sequence is CASSLSGGDPRRPQHF. In DNA, the CDR3 is TGTGCCAGCAGTTTATCGGGAGGGGACCCAAGAAGACCCCAGCATTTT.

This clone occurred once. The rearrangement joins TRBV6-1 to TRBJ2-7, with D perhaps matching TRBD2 (6 bases). Per germline, CDR1 MNHNS and CDR2 SASEGT. V lost 8 bases, J lost 2 bases, and 16 bases lay in between. This CDR3 has 14 amino acids. The CDR3, as DNA: TGTGCCAGCGATCTAGCGACCCAACCCTACGAGCAGTACTTC. Amino acid sequence: CASDLATQPYEQYF.